This T cell receptor (beta chain) appears in the sequencing data of a study of blood T cells in healthy people across ages. Broader study findings: More naive CD4+ cells and higher diversity were found in long-lived than in aged donors.

V lost 1 base, J lost 2 bases, and 11 bases lay in between. CDR3 size: 14 residues. Germline loops: CDR1 SQVTM, CDR2 ANQGSEA. On this clonotype: Its target is not known.

Combining a sample-barcoded 5' primer with a J-beta primer mix, a second PCR ran for roughly 6 to 12 cycles. MiXCR, run by TCRdb on the 5' RACE reads, gives a single entry per CDR3 protein. There are 800,000 or so distinct CDR3 sequences in the sample; roughly 46% occur only once, and roughly 18% lies in the top ten. Sample: blood. The sequence came from a man older than 75 in good health. The chain recombines TRBV29-1 with TRBJ1-2, with unresolved D. CDR3 sequence (DNA): TGCAGCGTTGAAGTAATCGGGCAGAACTATGGCTACACCTTC. Translating gives CSVEVIGQNYGYTF. Using reference TRBV29-1 and TRBJ1-2 for the parts outside the CDR3, the full variable domain is SAVISQKPSRDICQRGTSLTIQCQVDSQVTMMFWYRQQPGQSLTLIATANQGSEATYESGFVIDKFPISRPNLTFSTLTVSNMSPEDSSIYLCSVEVIGQNYGYTFGSGTRLTVV.